These 7 T cell receptor beta chains were sequenced from one sample in a study of shared clonotypes between healthy human individuals (dated by TCRdb to the early 2020s). Library construction relied on the immunoSEQ multiplex PCR assay. Not all clones reach the TCRdb copy of this immuneACCESS table, which keeps in-frame sequences only. Checked studies attribute under half of the gap to unresolved V genes and leave the rest unexplained. This sample has 1,400,000 or so clones in its table, and around 98.5% of those were observed once. Under 0.45% of the sample is in the top ten clones. The sequenced sample consisted of naive CD4+ T cells sorted from blood. The cell subset or site label on this specimen signifies: CD45RA+ positively selected. These TCRs come from a young man in good health.

The chain carries TRBV10-3 and TRBJ2-1; TRBD2 matches 11 bases. Germline CDR1 is ENHRY and CDR2 is SYGVKD. The V gene end was trimmed by 8 bases and the J gene end by 8 bases; junction bases not matched to a gene: 8. The CDR3 is 14 residues long. The CDR3 reads CAILAGGPVDEQFF. DNA of the CDR3: TGTGCCATCTTAGCGGGAGGGCCGGTTGATGAGCAGTTCTTC.

J is TRBJ1-5 and V is TRBV18; 7 nucleotides line up with TRBD1. The germline V gene encodes CDR1 KGHSH and CDR2 LQKENI. With V trimmed by 2 bases and J by 8 bases, 6 bases remained unmatched. CDR3 size: 14 residues. The CDR3 reads CASSPSQGQEPQHF. For the CDR3, the DNA is TGTGCCAGCTCACCATCACAGGGGCAGGAGCCCCAGCATTTT.

The chain has TRBV29-1 and TRBJ1-1, with no clear D. Trimming took 1 base from V and 4 from J, leaving 10 bases between them. Germline CDR1 SQVTM, CDR2 ANQGSEA. This CDR3 spans 13 amino acids. The CDR3 is CSVEVVLGTEAFF. For the CDR3, the DNA is TGCAGCGTTGAAGTGGTTTTGGGCACTGAAGCTTTCTTT.

This sequence joins TRBV2 and TRBJ1-5; 9 nucleotides align to TRBD1. Germline V gene sequence: CDR1 SNHLY, CDR2 FYNNEI. Trimming took 5 bases from V and 7 from J; bases not matched to a gene: 6. This CDR3 has 14 residues. CDR3 region: CASSRQGGLQPQHF. The CDR3 DNA follows: TGTGCCAGCAGTCGACAGGGGGGGTTGCAGCCCCAGCATTTT. The whole variable domain, filled in from reference TRBV2 and TRBJ1-5, reads EPEVTQTPSHQVTQMGQEVILRCVPISNHLYFYWYRQILGQKVEFLVSFYNNEISEKSEIFDDQFSVERPDGSNFTLKIRSTKLEDSAMYFCASSRQGGLQPQHFGDGTRLSIL.

This clone has a single count. Other nucleotide sequences from this sample produce the same CDR3. This rearrangement joins TRBV5-1 to TRBJ2-3; TRBD1 might be the D (6 bases). Germline V CDR1 and CDR2: SGHRS, YFSETQ. This CDR3 spans 15 amino acids. Trimming pared 3 bases from V and 0 bases from J, leaving 11 bases between. The CDR3 coding sequence is TGCGCCAGCAGCTCACAGGGAACTAGCACAGATACGCAGTATTTT. Protein product: CASSSQGTSTDTQYF.

V gene TRBV5-1 combines with J gene TRBJ1-1; D gene ambiguous. V lost 0 bases and J lost 6, with 9 bases in between. This CDR3 is 13 amino acids long. Germline V gene sequence: CDR1 SGHRS, CDR2 YFSETQ. The CDR3 reads CASSLAAAAEAFF. The CDR3 DNA reads TGCGCCAGCAGCTTGGCCGCCGCCGCTGAAGCTTTCTTT.

The CDR3 here is CASSSPLWANTGELFF. As DNA, the CDR3 is TGTGCCAGCAGTTCCCCCTTATGGGCGAACACCGGGGAGCTGTTTTTT. The J gene is TRBJ2-2, the V gene TRBV7-2; D is unclear. The germline gives CDR1 SGHTA, CDR2 FQGNSA. The ends were cut back, 6 bases at V and 0 bases at J, with 14 bases in the middle. The CDR3 consists of 16 residues.